This T cell receptor (beta chain) was captured in a study of cytomegalovirus exposure and HLA in healthy donors. Study-wide results and caveats: According to an earlier analysis, most TCR beta V segments yielded productive rearrangements about 87% or about 30% of the time.

Comments on this clone: Its antigen is still unknown.

PCR primers comprised 60 Vbeta and 13 Jbeta primers. In the authors' methods: Unique TCR beta chains numbered about 72 million in a later analysis, with 10 million to 14 million shared. TCRdb's table, derived via immunoSEQ multiplex PCR, lists solely in-frame clones and lacks some. V and J calls and clone size are given by that table; D and trimming were obtained from the DNA. The sample yields 200,000 to 250,000 clones, over 65% seen once. In germline, CDR1 is SGHRS, CDR2 YFSETQ. CDR3 size: 17 residues. Losses at the gene ends were 4 bases for V and 2 bases for J; bases not matched to a gene: 10. Sequenced sample: PBMCs. The source is a man in his late teens or twenties in good health and CMV-seronegative. This chain joins TRBV5-1 and TRBJ2-3; TRBD2 aligns across 10 bases. CDR3 residues: CASSRTSLAGSTDTQYF. CDR3 sequence (DNA): TGCGCCAGCAGCCGCACCTCACTAGCGGGATCCACAGATACGCAGTATTTT.